Presented here are 9 T cell receptor beta chains from one specimen sequenced in a study of CD8 T cells in ankylosing spondylitis. Study-wide results and caveats: Seemingly characteristic of ankylosing spondylitis blood was a TCR beta motif consisting of roughly 8 highly homologous variants.

MiXCR, run by TCRdb on the 5' RACE reads, gives a single entry per CDR3 protein. The data show roughly 440,000 distinct CDR3 sequences, 15% to 20% seen once. Their antigens are not known. The sequenced sample consisted of blood, either unsorted or a sorted T cell fraction (not recorded which). These receptors were obtained from a male donor with ankylosing spondylitis.

This clonotype was detected a few times. The chain uses TRBV20-1 and TRBJ2-7, with 10 bases matching TRBD1. The CDR3 consists of 14 residues. V lost 5 bases to trimming and J lost 0 bases; unmatched junction nucleotides: 4. The germline V gene has CDR1 DFQATT and CDR2 SNEGSKA (reference sequence). The CDR3 sequence is CSAQGDRGSYEQYF. The CDR3 DNA follows: TGCAGTGCTCAGGGGGACAGGGGCTCCTACGAGCAGTACTTC.

The chain combines TRBV28 with TRBJ1-1; possibly TRBD1 for D (6 bases). The CDR3 is 15 residues long. Germline values: CDR1 MDHEN, CDR2 SYDVKM. Trimming pared 5 bases from V and 3 bases from J, leaving 16 bases between. In DNA, the CDR3 is TGTGCCAGCAGTACCCCCGGGCAGGGGTACACTGAAGCTTTCTTT. As protein: CASSTPGQGYTEAFF.

To note about this clonotype: A much larger clonotype is one base distant, so this may be a read error. In DNA form, the CDR3 reads TGCAGTGCTAGAGTGGGGACTATCGGGAAAGATGAGCAGTTCTTC. This gives the protein CSARVGTIGKDEQFF. The genes are TRBV20-1 and TRBJ2-1; 7 nucleotides align to TRBD2. J was trimmed by 8 bases and V by 1 base; bases with no gene match: 11. CDR1 is DFQATT, CDR2 SNEGSKA, per germline (reference sequence). The CDR3 is made up of 15 amino acids.

The CDR3 reads CASSFSAGTGNTIYF. DNA for the CDR3: TGTGCCAGCAGTTTTTCGGCAGGGACTGGAAACACCATATATTTT. The chain carries TRBV12-3 or TRBV12-4 and TRBJ1-3, with D maybe TRBD1 (5 bases). The CDR3 totals 15 residues. The V end lost 3 bases, the J end lost 2 bases, and 11 bases lay between the germline ends.

This clonotype has at least ten counts. V and J are TRBV24-1 and TRBJ2-3; TRBD2 aligns across 10 bases. The CDR3 length is 14 residues. Germline CDR1 reads KGHDR; CDR2 reads SFDVKD. With V trimmed by 7 bases and J by 9 bases, 9 bases remained unmatched. Here the CDR3 reads CATSPAASGRTQYF. DNA of the CDR3: TGTGCCACCAGCCCTGCGGCTAGCGGGAGAACGCAGTATTTT.

This chain joins TRBV6-1 and TRBJ1-1; perhaps TRBD1 as D (5 bases). This CDR3 is 14 amino acids long. V was pared by 7 bases and J by 2 bases, with 14 bases between. The germline CDR1 and CDR2 sequences are MNHNS and SASEGT. CDR3 sequence (DNA): TGTGCCAGCAACCTCGGGGACTTTAACACTGAAGCTTTCTTT. Protein sequence: CASNLGDFNTEAFF.

This clonotype is a singleton in its sample. One end of the junction varies from germline; a read error may be responsible. This chain joins TRBV12-3 or TRBV12-4 and TRBJ2-2; TRBD2 agrees at 8 bases. This CDR3 is 18 amino acids long. This CDR3 is CACSLDSLAGGNTGELFF. CDR3 in DNA: TGTGCCTGCAGTTTAGATTCCCTAGCGGGTGGGAACACCGGGGAGCTGTTTTTT.

This chain uses TRBV10-3 with TRBJ1-2, with 8 bases matching TRBD1. The CDR3 consists of 14 residues. Germline CDR1 ENHRY, CDR2 SYGVKD. Trimming at V came to 3 bases and at J to 2 bases, leaving 2 bases not matched to a gene. The CDR3 here is CAISEQGVNYGYTF. CDR3 sequence (DNA): TGTGCCATCAGTGAACAGGGGGTAAACTATGGCTACACCTTC.

The J gene is TRBJ2-1, the V gene TRBV24-1, with 13 bases fitting TRBD2. The V and J ends lost 4 bases and 8 bases, in that order; junction bases with no gene match: 4. Germline V gene data show CDR1 as KGHDR and CDR2 as SFDVKD. The CDR3 is 15 residues long. CDR3 DNA sequence: TGTGCCACCAGTGACCGGACTAGCGGGAGTTATGAGCAGTTCTTC. Translating it yields CATSDRTSGSYEQFF.